The 4 T cell receptor beta chains below all came from one sample that was sequenced in a study of regulatory and conventional T cells in RAG deficiency. Data came from immunoSEQ multiplex PCR; TCRdb stores just in-frame clones and leaves some out. The repertoire has about 12,000 clones, approximately 95% of them found once; the top ten carry approximately 1.5%. The sorted regulatory T cells were CD4+, CD25-high and CD127-low, with genomic DNA sequenced. In addition, the sample was reused for a study of regulatory T cells. This second study notes: Primers: 52 TRBV forward and 13 TRBJ reverse.

Sequences were obtained from CD127- CD25+ CD4+ Tregs sorted from blood. The receptors come from a human donor in good health.

The CDR3 coding sequence is TGTGCCAGCAGTGTGGCTCCATCACCCCTCCACTTT. This codes for CASSVAPSPLHF. This chain uses TRBV2 with TRBJ1-6; D is ambiguous. From germline, CDR1 is SNHLY and CDR2 FYNNEI. Trimming pared 4 bases from V and 10 bases from J, leaving 8 bases between. CDR3 length: 12 amino acids.

This chain links TRBV4-2 with TRBJ2-5; no firm D call. Germline assignment: CDR1 LGHNA and CDR2 YNFKEQ. The CDR3 length is 13 residues. V lost 3 bases and J 4 bases, leaving 9 bases between the germline ends. The CDR3 DNA reads as TGTGCCAGCAGCCAGAGAAGTGGAGAGACCCAGTACTTC. Encoded protein: CASSQRSGETQYF.

This chain uses TRBV5-4 with TRBJ2-2; maybe TRBD2 (5 bases). Germline V gene data show CDR1 as SGHNT and CDR2 as YYREEE (reference sequence). The germline V and J ends were trimmed by 5 bases and 6 bases, with 8 bases remaining between them. The length of the CDR3 is 12 residues. The chain's CDR3 is CASRRSAGELFF. CDR3 DNA: TGTGCCAGCAGACGTAGCGCCGGGGAGCTGTTTTTT.

This chain joins TRBV7-9 and TRBJ1-1; weak D call: TRBD1 (6 bases). The CDR3 has 13 amino acids. Trimming removed 5 bases at V and 1 base at J, with 8 bases between. Germline V gives CDR1 SEHNR, CDR2 FQNEAQ (reference sequence). CDR3 protein: CASSRRGNTEAFF. The CDR3 DNA sequence: TGTGCCAGCAGCCGCAGGGGGAACACTGAAGCTTTCTTT.